This section outlines one T cell receptor beta chain sequence together with its context. The entry originates in a study of control samples from healthy donors and cancer patients. Here immunoSEQ multiplex PCR was the method, and the copy in TCRdb shows in-frame clones only, minus some. The sample records some 100,000 clones, more than 90% being singletons. Trimming stripped 2 bases from V and 4 bases from J, with 15 bases between. The germline gives CDR1 MNHEY, CDR2 SVGEGT. CDR3 length: 16 amino acids. The sequence came from a human donor in good health. The donor label of this sample is uncertain. This chain joins TRBV6-2 or TRBV6-3 and TRBJ1-5, with D possibly matching TRBD1 (5 bases). The sequenced sample was blood. The CDR3 DNA reads as TGTGCCAGCAGTTACCGTCGGGACCCCATAAATCAGCCCCAGCATTTT. Translated: CASSYRRDPINQPQHF.